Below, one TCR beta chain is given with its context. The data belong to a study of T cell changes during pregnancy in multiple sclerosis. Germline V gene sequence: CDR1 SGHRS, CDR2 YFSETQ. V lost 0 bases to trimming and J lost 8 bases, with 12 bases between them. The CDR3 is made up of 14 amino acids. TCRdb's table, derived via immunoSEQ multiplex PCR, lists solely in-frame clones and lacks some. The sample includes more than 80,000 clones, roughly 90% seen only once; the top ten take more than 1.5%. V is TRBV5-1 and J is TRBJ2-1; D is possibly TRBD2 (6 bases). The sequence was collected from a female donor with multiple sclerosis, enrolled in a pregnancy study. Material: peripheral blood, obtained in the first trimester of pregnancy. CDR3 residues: CASSLAGTRDEQFF. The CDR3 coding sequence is TGCGCCAGCAGCTTGGCCGGGACTCGCGATGAGCAGTTCTTC.